These 7 T cell receptor beta chains share one sample of origin, sequenced in a study of PD-1 blockade in classical Hodgkin lymphoma. Profiling relied on immunoSEQ multiplex PCR, and the TCRdb table lists in-frame clones only, not all of them. This table has 20,000 to 25,000 clones, about 68% appearing once. Time point in this sample: cycle 4 day 1 (C4D1), after 6 weeks of nivolumab. The patients all showed relapse after autologous stem cell transplantation, while their brentuximab vedotin exposure varied. Sequenced here: peripheral blood mononuclear cells (PBMCs), sampled before the fourth cycle of nivolumab. These receptors all stem from a human donor with classical Hodgkin lymphoma.

V and J are TRBV6-5 and TRBJ1-1, with D possibly TRBD1 on 5 matching bases. The V gene's germline CDR1 is MNHEY and CDR2 SVGAGI. There are 13 residues in the CDR3. Trimming pared 0 bases from V and 7 bases from J, leaving 9 bases between. The CDR3 DNA reads as TGTGCCAGCAGTTACTCAGGGGACCTTGAAGCTTTCTTT. Its protein is CASSYSGDLEAFF.

V usage is TRBV5-1 and J usage is TRBJ1-4; D not resolved. The V end was cut by 2 bases, the J end by 6 bases, with 8 bases between. Germline-derived CDR1 and CDR2 are SGHRS and YFSETQ. The CDR3 contains 13 residues. The CDR3 DNA follows: TGCGCCAGCAGCTTATCCGGGGATGAAAAACTGTTTTTT. It translates to CASSLSGDEKLFF.

CDR3 loop: CASSLGGSLDNEQFF. The CDR3 bases are TGTGCCAGCAGCTTGGGCGGGAGTTTAGACAATGAGCAGTTCTTC. The chain is built from TRBV5-6 and TRBJ2-1; 7 bases fit TRBD2. This CDR3 spans 15 amino acids. V shed 0 bases, J shed 5 bases, and the junction held 5 bases outside the gene matches. Germline assignment: CDR1 SGHDT and CDR2 YYEEEE.

The chain couples TRBV16 to TRBJ2-3; D possibly corresponds to TRBD2 (5 bases). Trimming pared 2 bases from V and 4 bases from J, leaving 7 bases between. CDR1 is KGHSY, CDR2 FQNENV, per germline. This CDR3 contains 13 residues. CDR3 protein: CASSQRGPDTQYF. Here the CDR3 DNA reads TGTGCCAGCAGCCAAAGAGGGCCAGATACGCAGTATTTT.

This clone was seen once. The J gene is TRBJ2-1, the V gene TRBV18; a possible D gene is TRBD2 (5 bases). The CDR3 spans 19 residues. CDR1 is KGHSH, CDR2 LQKENI, per germline. V lost 0 bases, J lost 0 bases, and 18 bases lay in between. This CDR3 reads CASSPPRHIGESSYNEQFF. The CDR3 DNA follows: TGTGCCAGCTCACCACCGAGACACATTGGGGAGAGCTCCTACAATGAGCAGTTCTTC.

This clone was seen more than once but under ten times. The genes are TRBV18 and TRBJ1-1; D remains ambiguous. CDR1 and CDR2 (germline): KGHSH, LQKENI. This CDR3 has 13 residues. Trimming took 1 base from V and 2 from J, leaving 5 bases between them. This chain's CDR3 is CASSPQGNTEAFF. For the CDR3, the DNA is TGTGCCAGCTCACCACAGGGTAACACTGAAGCTTTCTTT. Full variable domain (rest looked up from reference TRBV18 and TRBJ1-1): NAGVMQNPRHLVRRRGQEARLRCSPMKGHSHVYWYRQLPEEGLKFMVYLQKENIIDESGMPKERFSAEFPKEGPSILRIQQVVRGDSAAYFCASSPQGNTEAFFGQGTRLTVV.

In this sample, this clone turned up once. The chain has TRBV4-1 and TRBJ1-5; tentatively, D is TRBD1 (6 bases). The germline gives CDR1 MGHRA, CDR2 YSYEKL. The length of the CDR3 is 16 residues. The V end was cut by 0 bases, the J end by 7 bases, with 16 bases between. The CDR3 loop is CASSQDRGRGGQPQHF. In DNA form, the CDR3 reads TGCGCCAGCAGCCAAGATCGGGGGCGGGGAGGCCAGCCCCAGCATTTT.